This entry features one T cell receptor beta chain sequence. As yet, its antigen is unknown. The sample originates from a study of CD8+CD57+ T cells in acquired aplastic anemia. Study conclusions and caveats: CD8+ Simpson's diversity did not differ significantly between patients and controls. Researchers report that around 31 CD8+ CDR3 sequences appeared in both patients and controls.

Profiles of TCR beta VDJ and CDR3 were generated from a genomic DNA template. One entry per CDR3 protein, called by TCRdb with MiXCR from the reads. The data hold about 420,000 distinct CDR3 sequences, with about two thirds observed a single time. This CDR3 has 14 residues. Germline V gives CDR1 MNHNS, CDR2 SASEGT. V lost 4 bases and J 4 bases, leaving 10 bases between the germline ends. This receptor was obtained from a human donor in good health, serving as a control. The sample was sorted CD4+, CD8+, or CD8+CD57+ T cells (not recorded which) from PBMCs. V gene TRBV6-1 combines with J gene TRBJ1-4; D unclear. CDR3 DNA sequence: TGTGCCAGCAGTGGTAAAGGGTTTAATGAAAAACTGTTTTTT. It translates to CASSGKGFNEKLFF.